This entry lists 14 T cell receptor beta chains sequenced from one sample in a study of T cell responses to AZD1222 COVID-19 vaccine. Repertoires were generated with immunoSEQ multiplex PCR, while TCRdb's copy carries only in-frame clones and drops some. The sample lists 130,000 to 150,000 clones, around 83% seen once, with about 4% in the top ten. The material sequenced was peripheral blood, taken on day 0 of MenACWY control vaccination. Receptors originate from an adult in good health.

In DNA, the CDR3 is TGTGCCAGCAGCTCCCGACAGGTCATGAACACTGAAGCTTTCTTT. Translated: CASSSRQVMNTEAFF. This chain links TRBV7-8 with TRBJ1-1; weak D call: TRBD1 (6 bases). This CDR3 is built from 15 residues. V lost 4 bases to trimming and J lost 0 bases, with 12 bases between them. The germline CDR1 and CDR2 sequences are SGHVS and FQNEAQ.

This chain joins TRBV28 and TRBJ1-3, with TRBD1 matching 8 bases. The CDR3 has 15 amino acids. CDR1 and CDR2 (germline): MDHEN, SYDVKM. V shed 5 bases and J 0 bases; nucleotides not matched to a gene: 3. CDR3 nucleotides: TGTGCCAGCAGTCAGGGACAGGCCTCTGGAAACACCATATATTTT. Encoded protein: CASSQGQASGNTIYF.

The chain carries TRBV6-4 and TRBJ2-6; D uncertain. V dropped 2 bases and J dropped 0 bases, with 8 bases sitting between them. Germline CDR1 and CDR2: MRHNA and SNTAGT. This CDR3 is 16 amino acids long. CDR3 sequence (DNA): TGTGCCAGCAGTGACCGCTACGGCTCTGGGGCCAACGTCCTGACTTTC. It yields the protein CASSDRYGSGANVLTF.

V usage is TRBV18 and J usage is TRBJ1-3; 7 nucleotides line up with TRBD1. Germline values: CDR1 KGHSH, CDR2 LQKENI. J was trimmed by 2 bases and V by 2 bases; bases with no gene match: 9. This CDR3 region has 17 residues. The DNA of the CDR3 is TGTGCCAGCTCACCAATCGACAGGGCTAGCGCTGGAAACACCATATATTTT. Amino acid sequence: CASSPIDRASAGNTIYF. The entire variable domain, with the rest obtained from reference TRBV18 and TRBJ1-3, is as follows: NAGVMQNPRHLVRRRGQEARLRCSPMKGHSHVYWYRQLPEEGLKFMVYLQKENIIDESGMPKERFSAEFPKEGPSILRIQQVVRGDSAAYFCASSPIDRASAGNTIYFGEGSWLTVV.

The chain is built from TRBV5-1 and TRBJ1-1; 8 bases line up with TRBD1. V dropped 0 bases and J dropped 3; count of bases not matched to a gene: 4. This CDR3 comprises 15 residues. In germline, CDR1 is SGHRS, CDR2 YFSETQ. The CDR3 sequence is CASSLVEQGDTEAFF. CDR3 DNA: TGCGCCAGCAGCTTGGTCGAACAGGGGGACACTGAAGCTTTCTTT.

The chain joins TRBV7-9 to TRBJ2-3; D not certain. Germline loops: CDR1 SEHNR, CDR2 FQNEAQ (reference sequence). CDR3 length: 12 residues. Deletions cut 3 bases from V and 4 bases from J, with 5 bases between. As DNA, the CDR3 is TGTGCCAGCAGCTTCGGGTCAGATACGCAGTATTTT. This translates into CASSFGSDTQYF.

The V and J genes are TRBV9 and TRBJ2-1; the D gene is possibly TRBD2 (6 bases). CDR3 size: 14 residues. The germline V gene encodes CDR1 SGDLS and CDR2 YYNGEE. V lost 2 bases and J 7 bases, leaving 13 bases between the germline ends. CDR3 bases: TGTGCCAGCAGCGTGTCGCTAGCGTTGAATGAGCAGTTCTTC. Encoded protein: CASSVSLALNEQFF.

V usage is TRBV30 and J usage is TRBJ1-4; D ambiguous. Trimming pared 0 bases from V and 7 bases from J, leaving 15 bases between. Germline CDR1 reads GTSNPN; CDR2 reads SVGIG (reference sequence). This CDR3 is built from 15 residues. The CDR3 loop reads CAWSVIANPGEKLFF. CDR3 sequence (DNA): TGTGCCTGGAGTGTAATAGCCAACCCGGGTGAAAAACTGTTTTTT.

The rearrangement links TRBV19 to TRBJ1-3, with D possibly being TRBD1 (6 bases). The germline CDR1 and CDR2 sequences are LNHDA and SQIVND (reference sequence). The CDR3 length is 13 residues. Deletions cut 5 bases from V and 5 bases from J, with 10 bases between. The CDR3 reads CASSAGQRNTIYF. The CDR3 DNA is TGTGCCAGTAGTGCGGGACAAAGAAACACCATATATTTT. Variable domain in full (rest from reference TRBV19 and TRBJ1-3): DGGITQSPKYLFRKEGQNVTLSCEQNLNHDAMYWYRQDPGQGLRLIYYSQIVNDFQKGDIAEGYSVSREKKESFPLTVTSAQKNPTAFYLCASSAGQRNTIYFGEGSWLTVV.

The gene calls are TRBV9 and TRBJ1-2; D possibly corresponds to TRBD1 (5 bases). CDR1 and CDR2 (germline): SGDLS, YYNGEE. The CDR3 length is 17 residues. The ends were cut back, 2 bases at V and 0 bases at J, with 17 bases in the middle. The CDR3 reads CASSVYGASGANYGYTF. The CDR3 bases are TGTGCCAGCAGCGTTTATGGGGCCTCCGGAGCTAACTATGGCTACACCTTC.

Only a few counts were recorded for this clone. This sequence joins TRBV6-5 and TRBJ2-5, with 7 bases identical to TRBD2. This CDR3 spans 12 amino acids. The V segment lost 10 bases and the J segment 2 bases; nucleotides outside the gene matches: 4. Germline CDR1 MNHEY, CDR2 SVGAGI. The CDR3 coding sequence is TGTGCCATTCCTAGCGGTCAAGAGACCCAGTACTTC. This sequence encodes CAIPSGQETQYF.

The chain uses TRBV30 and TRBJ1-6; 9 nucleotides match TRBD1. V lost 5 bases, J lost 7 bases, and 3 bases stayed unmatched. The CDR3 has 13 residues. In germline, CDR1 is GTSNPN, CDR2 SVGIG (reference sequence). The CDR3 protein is CAWDRGWNSPLHF. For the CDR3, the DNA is TGTGCCTGGGACAGGGGGTGGAATTCACCCCTCCACTTT.

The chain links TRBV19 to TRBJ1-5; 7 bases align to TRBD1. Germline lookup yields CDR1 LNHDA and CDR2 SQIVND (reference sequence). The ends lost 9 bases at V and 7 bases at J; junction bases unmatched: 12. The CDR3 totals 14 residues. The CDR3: CASLNHRGDQPQHF. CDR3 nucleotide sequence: TGTGCCAGCCTCAATCACAGGGGAGACCAGCCCCAGCATTTT.

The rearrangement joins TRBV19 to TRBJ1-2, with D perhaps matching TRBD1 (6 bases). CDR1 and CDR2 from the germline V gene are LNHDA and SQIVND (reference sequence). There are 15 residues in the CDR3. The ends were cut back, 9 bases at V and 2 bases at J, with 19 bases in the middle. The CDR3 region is CASAKDRQDNYGYTF. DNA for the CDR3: TGTGCCAGCGCTAAAGACCGACAGGACAACTATGGCTACACCTTC. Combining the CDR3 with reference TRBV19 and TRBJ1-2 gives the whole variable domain DGGITQSPKYLFRKEGQNVTLSCEQNLNHDAMYWYRQDPGQGLRLIYYSQIVNDFQKGDIAEGYSVSREKKESFPLTVTSAQKNPTAFYLCASAKDRQDNYGYTFGSGTRLTVV.